The clone carrying this T cell receptor (beta chain) occurred once. Its cognate antigen is unknown. The data were obtained in a study of T cell responses to AZD1222 COVID-19 vaccine. Points from the study as a whole: Vaccine-related CD4 TCRs covered spike, predominating at 160-218 and 743-854. Sampling captured repertoires only after the peak T cell response. Two doses of AZD1222 preceded a rise in Spike-specific TCR breadth and depth.

Trimming stripped 1 base from V and 0 bases from J, with 22 bases between. There are 19 residues in the CDR3. Germline V gene data show CDR1 as GTSNPN and CDR2 as SVGIG (reference sequence). Assay: immunoSEQ multiplex PCR; the TCRdb copy retains only in-frame clones and omits some. The table lists 100,000 to 150,000 clones, about 90% of them singletons. V is TRBV30 and J is TRBJ2-1; maybe TRBD1 (6 bases). The material was peripheral blood, obtained on day 0 of AZD1222 vaccination. This receptor was taken from an adult in good health. The CDR3 here is CAWSGGQGTQRSSYNEQFF. The DNA for the CDR3 is TGTGCCTGGAGTGGGGGGCAGGGAACGCAGAGGAGCTCCTACAATGAGCAGTTCTTC.